A selection of T cell receptor beta chains follows, all from one sample in a study of OX40 agonist ivuxolimab in advanced cancers. TCRdb's table, derived via immunoSEQ multiplex PCR, lists solely in-frame clones and lacks some. The sample lists fewer than 25,000 clones, around 85% occurring once. This sample comprised CD4+ or CD8+ T cells sorted from blood, obtained in a trial of the OX40 agonist ivuxolimab. Receptors were obtained from an adult with an advanced solid tumor such as melanoma, head and neck, liver or kidney cancer. The CDR3 runs from the conserved cysteine through the conserved F or W. D genes are given only for firm matches. Expanded clones are given a class, and other clones once, few, many or no size at all.

v_gene	abundance	j_gene	d_gene	CDR3nt	CDR3aa
TRBV7-9	NA	TRBJ2-3	NA	TGTGCCAGCAGCCGCGACACAGATACGCAGTATTTT	CASSRDTDTQYF
TRBV10-3	NA	TRBJ1-1	NA	TGTGCCATCAGTGAAAGGGGCGCGGACATGAACACTGAAGCTTTCTTT	CAISERGADMNTEAFF
TRBV7-6	NA	TRBJ2-1	TRBD2	TGTGCCAGCAGCTTAGTATCTGGCGGGAGGGTTTACAATGAGCAGTTCTTC	CASSLVSGGRVYNEQFF
TRBV2	NA	TRBJ2-2	TRBD2	TGTGCCAGCAGTGAAATGGCGGGAGCCTCCGGGGAGCTGTTTTTT	CASSEMAGASGELFF
TRBV10-1	NA	TRBJ2-1	NA	TGCGCCAGCAGAAGCGGACGGGCGACGGAGCAGTTCTTC	CASRSGRATEQFF
TRBV21-1	few	TRBJ1-1	NA	TGTGCCAGCAGTCCAAAGAGGGGGACAGGGCTAGTGAACACTGAAGCTTTCTTT	CASSPKRGTGLVNTEAFF
TRBV5-5	NA	TRBJ2-5	TRBD1	TGTGCCAGCAGCGCTAGTAAGACAGGGCAAGAGACCCAGTACTTC	CASSASKTGQETQYF
TRBV7-3	NA	TRBJ1-5	TRBD1	TGTGCCAGCAGCCCCGGGACAGACAATAGCAATCAGCCCCAGCATTTT	CASSPGTDNSNQPQHF
TRBV10-3	NA	TRBJ1-2	NA	TGTGCCATCAGTGAGGATCAGGGCGATTCTATCTATGGCTACACCTTC	CAISEDQGDSIYGYTF
TRBV11-2	NA	TRBJ1-3	NA	TGTGCCAGCAGCTTAAGGCAGGGCGTATTCTCTGGAAACACCATATATTTT	CASSLRQGVFSGNTIYF
TRBV19	NA	TRBJ2-7	TRBD1	TGTGCCAGTTCCCGGGGACAGGGGCTACCCTACGAGCAGTACTTC	CASSRGQGLPYEQYF
TRBV5-4	NA	TRBJ2-5	NA	TGTGCCAGCAGCTTGGGGGGCAGGTCGGGCCAAGAGACCCAGTACTTC	CASSLGGRSGQETQYF
TRBV5-1	NA	TRBJ2-5	NA	TGCGCCAGCAGCTTTCCGGGGGAAGAGACCCAGTACTTC	CASSFPGEETQYF
TRBV4-2	NA	TRBJ1-2	TRBD1	TGTGCCAGCAGCCTGGACAGGGGCGGCTACACCTTC	CASSLDRGGYTF
TRBV7-2	NA	TRBJ2-1	TRBD2	TGTGCCAGCAGCTCCAGGACTAGCGGGAGCTCCTACAATGAGCAGTTCTTC	CASSSRTSGSSYNEQFF
TRBV5-1	NA	TRBJ2-1	NA	TGCGCCAGCAGCTTGACTCCGCGGGCGGCCTTTAATGAGCAGTTCTTC	CASSLTPRAAFNEQFF
TRBV9	NA	TRBJ2-1	NA	TGTGCCAGCAGCGTAGGCTGGGGGCCGCACGACAATGAGCAGTTCTTC	CASSVGWGPHDNEQFF
TRBV19	NA	TRBJ1-2	NA	TGTGCCAGTACACCGGGACCTCGGCCGAATAACTATGGCTACACCTTC	CASTPGPRPNNYGYTF
TRBV18	NA	TRBJ2-3	TRBD2	TGTGCCAGCTCACCTCCGAGCGGGAGGAGCACAGATACGCAGTATTTT	CASSPPSGRSTDTQYF
TRBV6-1	NA	TRBJ2-3	NA	TGTGCCAGCAGTGAAAGACGGGGCTCAGATACGCAGTATTTT	CASSERRGSDTQYF
TRBV11-3	once	TRBJ2-5	NA	TGTGCCAGCAGCCTTGGTCGGCCCAGTACCCAAGAGACCCAGTACTTC	CASSLGRPSTQETQYF
TRBV25-1	NA	TRBJ2-7	NA	TGTGCCAGCAGTGCTGGGGTCAAGCAGTACTTC	CASSAGVKQYF
TRBV11-2	NA	TRBJ2-7	NA	TGTGCCAGCAGCTTAGGGATCGGATCCTACGAGCAGTACTTC	CASSLGIGSYEQYF
TRBV5-6	once	TRBJ2-3	NA	TGTGCCAGCAGCTTGACCAAGGGACCAGATACGCAGTATTTT	CASSLTKGPDTQYF
TRBV5-8	few	TRBJ2-1	TRBD1	TGTGCCAGCGGGGACAGGCCCCTGATTATAGATGAGCAGTTCTTC	CASGDRPLIIDEQFF
TRBV5-5	NA	TRBJ1-5	NA	TGTGCCAGCAGCGGCGACCCAGGGATGCCCCAGCATTTT	CASSGDPGMPQHF
TRBV18	NA	TRBJ1-5	NA	TGTGCCAGCTCAGCGGGCAATCAGCCCCAGCATTTT	CASSAGNQPQHF
TRBV27	NA	TRBJ2-3	TRBD1	TGTGCCAGCAGTTCCTCACGGACAGGAACAGATACGCAGTATTTT	CASSSSRTGTDTQYF
TRBV18	NA	TRBJ1-1	TRBD1	TGTGCCAGCTCACCATTGGGGATGACAGGGGTGGAAGCTTTCTTT	CASSPLGMTGVEAFF